The 26 T cell receptor beta chains below all came from one sample that was sequenced in a study of T cell repertoires in cytomegalovirus infection (dated by TCRdb to the late 2010s). Reading the label with the study, this specimen's treatment or condition is: in vitro stimulation with specific CMV peptide epitopes to enrich CMV-specific T cells. For these TCRs, the target antigens are not known. Sequencing instrument: Illumina HiSeq 1500. The public sequencing data were trimmed at Q25 with fastp and processed into clonotypes with MiXCR by TCRdb, which kept only in-frame beta chains. Rows matching on CDR3 protein sequence are summarized as one entry with the most common DNA and genes. Counted in this sample were about 920,000 distinct CDR3 sequences; roughly 31% of them appeared once. The ten largest clonotypes hold around 15% of the sample. This specimen was cultured CD8+ T cells from PBMCs, taken from culture after CMV antigen stimulation. The receptors stem from a human donor in good health (CMV status not recorded). Some clones in this sample may be carry-over from other donors' samples.

The J gene is TRBJ1-4, the V gene TRBV27; D is uncertain. The CDR3 has 14 amino acids. Trimming removed 4 bases from V and 4 bases from J, with 10 bases in between. Germline CDR1 MNHEY, CDR2 SMNVEV (reference sequence). The chain's CDR3 is CASSSSQYNEKLFF. CDR3 DNA: TGTGCCAGCAGTTCGAGTCAGTATAATGAAAAACTGTTTTTT.

The chain recombines TRBV13 with TRBJ1-2; maybe TRBD1 (6 bases). CDR1 is PRHDT and CDR2 is FYEKMQ in the germline V gene (reference sequence). CDR3 size: 14 residues. Trimming left V 3 bases short and J 6 bases short, with 14 bases between. The CDR3, as DNA: TGTGCCAGCAGCTTGGAGCAGGGGACGGATGGCTACACCTTC. Protein sequence: CASSLEQGTDGYTF.

This clonotype was detected once. The chain joins TRBV4-1 to TRBJ2-5, with D hard to call. Germline CDR1 is MGHRA and CDR2 is YSYEKL. This CDR3 has 14 amino acids. Trimming removed 1 base from V and 1 base from J, with 7 bases in between. The CDR3 protein is CASSQGNFQETQYF. The CDR3 bases are TGCGCCAGCAGCCAAGGGAACTTCCAAGAGACCCAGTACTTC.

The chain has TRBV2 and TRBJ2-2, with 10 bases aligning to TRBD1. The ends lost 7 bases at V and 4 bases at J; junction bases unmatched: 9. Germline V gives CDR1 SNHLY, CDR2 FYNNEI. CDR3 size: 16 residues. The CDR3 loop is CASKRARDRGTGELFF. Here the CDR3 DNA reads TGTGCCAGCAAAAGAGCTAGGGACAGGGGCACCGGGGAGCTGTTTTTT. Full variable domain (remainder filled in from reference TRBV2 and TRBJ2-2): EPEVTQTPSHQVTQMGQEVILRCVPISNHLYFYWYRQILGQKVEFLVSFYNNEISEKSEIFDDQFSVERPDGSNFTLKIRSTKLEDSAMYFCASKRARDRGTGELFFGEGSRLTVL.

This clonotype was seen only a few times. J is TRBJ2-5 and V is TRBV19, with D perhaps TRBD2 (5 bases). V lost 5 bases and J lost 1, with 23 bases in between. The CDR3 has 18 residues. Per germline, CDR1 LNHDA and CDR2 SQIVND (reference sequence). CDR3 nucleotide sequence: TGTGCCAGTAGTCCTCTCGATGCCCTCCCTGCGGGCCAAGAGACCCAGTACTTC. Its protein product is CASSPLDALPAGQETQYF.

In its sample, this clonotype was seen a few times. The chain has TRBV7-9 and TRBJ2-1, with 9 positions matching TRBD2. The V gene's germline CDR1 is SEHNR and CDR2 FQNEAQ (reference sequence). CDR3 length: 21 amino acids. V lost 3 bases to trimming and J lost 8 bases; unmatched junction nucleotides: 26. CDR3 loop: CASSFPGGSGGAPLNFDEQFF. The CDR3 DNA is TGTGCCAGCAGCTTTCCGGGAGGTAGCGGGGGAGCCCCCTTAAACTTTGATGAGCAGTTCTTC.

The chain recombines TRBV11-2 with TRBJ2-1; D tentatively reads TRBD1 or TRBD2 (6 bases each). Per the germline V gene, CDR1 is SGHAT and CDR2 is FQNNGV. The V end was cut by 4 bases, the J end by 4 bases, with 17 bases between. The CDR3 spans 16 residues. This CDR3 is CASSYPGVGRYNEQFF. The CDR3 DNA reads as TGTGCCAGCAGCTATCCAGGGGTTGGGAGGTACAATGAGCAGTTCTTC.

The chain uses TRBV10-3 and TRBJ2-1; D unclear. Germline V gene sequence: CDR1 ENHRY, CDR2 SYGVKD. Trimming shortened V by 6 bases and J by 0 bases, and 9 bases separated the two germline ends. CDR3 size: 14 residues. This CDR3 is CAIRGVSSYNEQFF. The CDR3 coding sequence is TGTGCCATCAGGGGCGTTAGCTCCTACAATGAGCAGTTCTTC.

The rearrangement joins TRBV27 to TRBJ1-1, with D unclear. V shed 2 bases and J shed 11 bases, with 15 bases lying between them. This CDR3 is 13 amino acids long. Per germline, CDR1 MNHEY and CDR2 SMNVEV (reference sequence). The CDR3 region is CASSLSRANKAFF. DNA of the CDR3: TGTGCCAGCAGTTTAAGTAGGGCAAATAAGGCTTTCTTT.

As to this clonotype: This sequence may be a read error, since a much larger clone differs from it by one base. V and J are TRBV7-3 and TRBJ2-1; tentatively, D is TRBD2 (5 bases). Trimming left V 5 bases short and J 4 bases short, with 15 bases between. Germline V gene lookup returns CDR1 SGHTA and CDR2 FQGTGA. The CDR3 consists of 15 residues. CDR3 loop: CASSPLDEGYNEQFF. The CDR3, as DNA: TGTGCCAGCAGCCCACTAGATGAGGGATACAATGAGCAGTTCTTC.

As to this clonotype: A much larger clone differs from this one at a single base, so this may be a read error. The chain uses TRBV7-2 and TRBJ2-5, with D perhaps TRBD2 (6 bases). The V gene's germline CDR1 is SGHTA and CDR2 FQGNSA. This CDR3 comprises 15 residues. V lost 2 bases, J lost 5 bases, and 15 bases lay in between. The CDR3 coding sequence is TGTGCCAGCAGCTTATTTTCTACTAGCAGGGAGACCCAGTACTTC. Translated: CASSLFSTSRETQYF.

The gene calls are TRBV6-4 and TRBJ1-1; D might be TRBD1 (5 bases). Per the germline V gene, CDR1 is MRHNA and CDR2 is SNTAGT. V was pared by 6 bases and J by 4 bases, with 12 bases between. There are 13 residues in the CDR3. The CDR3 region has the DNA TGTGCCAGCAGAAGGGGCGAAGGCACTGAAGCTTTCTTT. This sequence encodes CASRRGEGTEAFF.

In its sample, this clonotype was seen a few times. This chain joins TRBV19 and TRBJ2-1; the D gene is possibly TRBD2 (6 bases). The CDR3 has 12 residues. The germline gives CDR1 LNHDA, CDR2 SQIVND (reference sequence). V was shortened by 5 bases and J by 9 bases, with 11 bases between the two germline ends. CDR3 protein: CASSPRESEQFF. The DNA of the CDR3 is TGTGCCAGTAGTCCCCGGGAGAGTGAGCAGTTCTTC. Together with reference TRBV19 and TRBJ2-1, the CDR3 gives the full variable domain: DGGITQSPKYLFRKEGQNVTLSCEQNLNHDAMYWYRQDPGQGLRLIYYSQIVNDFQKGDIAEGYSVSREKKESFPLTVTSAQKNPTAFYLCASSPRESEQFFGPGTRLTVL.

This clonotype was picked up a small number of times. The chain combines TRBV19 with TRBJ2-1; TRBD2 matches at 7 bases. Germline CDR1 and CDR2: LNHDA and SQIVND (reference sequence). This CDR3 has 14 amino acids. V gave up 6 bases and J gave up 3 bases; unmatched junction bases: 5. The CDR3 loop is CASSGGGFYNEQFF. CDR3 nucleotide sequence: TGTGCCAGTAGCGGGGGAGGGTTCTACAATGAGCAGTTCTTC.

This clonotype was found many times. This chain uses TRBV12-3 or TRBV12-4 with TRBJ2-7; 10 bases are shared with TRBD1. The length of the CDR3 is 12 residues. Trimming took 6 bases from V and 6 from J; bases not matched to a gene: 2. The CDR3 sequence: CASSGTGVEQYV. The CDR3 DNA is TGTGCCAGCAGCGGGACAGGGGTCGAGCAGTACGTC.

The chain couples TRBV25-1 to TRBJ2-5, with D tentatively TRBD1 (6 bases). The CDR3 covers 13 residues. Germline loops: CDR1 MGHDK, CDR2 SYGVNS. The ends were cut back, 1 base at V and 7 bases at J, with 10 bases in the middle. The CDR3 loop reads CASSEWGPGTQYF. The DNA of the CDR3 is TGTGCCAGCAGTGAATGGGGGCCCGGGACCCAGTACTTC.

This clonotype has only a few counts. This sequence joins TRBV6-5 and TRBJ2-2; no reliable D call. The CDR3 sequence is 13 residues long. V gave up 4 bases and J gave up 4 bases, with 7 bases separating them. Germline CDR1 is MNHEY and CDR2 is SVGAGI. In DNA form, the CDR3 reads TGTGCCAGCAGTTCCGACATCACCGGGGAGCTGTTTTTT. It specifies CASSSDITGELFF.

The rearrangement links TRBV12-3 or TRBV12-4 to TRBJ1-4, with 7 bases identical to TRBD1. J was trimmed by 3 bases and V by 7 bases; bases with no gene match: 11. The CDR3 has 16 amino acids. The CDR3 DNA reads TGTGCCAGCACCGATACACCGGGACAGCCTAATGAAAAACTGTTTTTT. Its protein product is CASTDTPGQPNEKLFF.

The sample holds a few counts of this clonotype. This chain joins TRBV7-2 and TRBJ1-2; perhaps TRBD1 as D (6 bases). Per germline, CDR1 SGHTA and CDR2 FQGNSA. This CDR3 is built from 16 residues. Deletions cut 2 bases from V and 6 bases from J, with 19 bases between. The CDR3 spells CASSLFLGGGSNGYTF. The CDR3 DNA reads TGTGCCAGCAGCTTATTCCTCGGGGGGGGCTCGAATGGCTACACCTTC.

This clonotype was detected a few times. The chain employs TRBV10-3 and TRBJ1-2; D may be TRBD1 (6 bases). The CDR3 loop spans 14 amino acids. Germline CDR1 reads ENHRY; CDR2 reads SYGVKD. The V gene lost 5 bases and the J gene lost 4 bases, with 14 bases spanning the gap. The CDR3 reads CAISSDSVGYGYTF. The CDR3, as DNA: TGTGCCATCAGTTCGGACAGCGTTGGCTATGGCTACACCTTC.

A few counts support this clonotype. The V call is TRBV27, the J call TRBJ2-2, with a tentative D call TRBD2 (6 bases). CDR3 length: 15 residues. Germline lookup yields CDR1 MNHEY and CDR2 SMNVEV (reference sequence). The V gene lost 3 bases and the J gene lost 5 bases, with 13 bases spanning the gap. The CDR3 is CASSFPGGLTGELFF. CDR3 in DNA: TGTGCCAGCAGTTTCCCAGGAGGGTTAACCGGGGAGCTGTTTTTT.

This clonotype was seen only a few times. The V gene is TRBV12-3 or TRBV12-4, the J gene TRBJ2-7; perhaps TRBD2 as D (7 bases). This CDR3 has 13 residues. The germline V and J ends were trimmed by 5 bases and 6 bases, with 14 bases remaining between them. CDR3 sequence reads: CASSPGGGAEQYF. The CDR3 nucleotides read TGTGCCAGCAGTCCCGGTGGGGGGGCCGAGCAGTACTTC.

The chain combines TRBV27 with TRBJ1-2; D unclear. The CDR3 sequence is 13 residues long. Germline loops: CDR1 MNHEY, CDR2 SMNVEV (reference sequence). Trimming shortened V by 2 bases and J by 6 bases, and 10 bases separated the two germline ends. The CDR3: CASSLRYKDGYTF. Written as DNA, the CDR3 is TGTGCCAGCAGTTTACGTTACAAGGATGGCTACACCTTC.

This chain's CDR3 is CATSARGSHTGELFF. The DNA of the CDR3 is TGTGCCACCAGTGCGCGGGGTTCTCACACCGGGGAGCTGTTTTTT. The chain uses TRBV24-1 and TRBJ2-2, with D possibly TRBD2 on 6 matching bases. V dropped 5 bases and J dropped 3 bases, with 12 bases sitting between them. The germline V gene has CDR1 KGHDR and CDR2 SFDVKD. This CDR3 is 15 amino acids long.

This clonotype appeared many times. This chain uses TRBV6-2 or TRBV6-3 with TRBJ2-1; the match to TRBD2 covers 9 bases. The V gene's germline CDR1 is MNHEY and CDR2 SVGEGT. The length of the CDR3 is 16 residues. With 6 bases clipped from V and 4 bases from J, the junction kept 10 bases outside the gene matches. The CDR3 spells CASRKTTSGPYNEQFF. CDR3 bases: TGTGCCAGCAGAAAAACAACTAGCGGGCCGTACAATGAGCAGTTCTTC.

This chain links TRBV12-3 or TRBV12-4 with TRBJ1-2; a weak D match, TRBD1 (5 bases). The CDR3 extends over 15 amino acids. Trimming took off 3 bases at V and 4 bases at J, with 15 bases between the two ends. The CDR3 coding sequence is TGTGCCAGCAGTTTCCAGGGTGATGCCTTCTATGGCTACACCTTC. Residues: CASSFQGDAFYGYTF.